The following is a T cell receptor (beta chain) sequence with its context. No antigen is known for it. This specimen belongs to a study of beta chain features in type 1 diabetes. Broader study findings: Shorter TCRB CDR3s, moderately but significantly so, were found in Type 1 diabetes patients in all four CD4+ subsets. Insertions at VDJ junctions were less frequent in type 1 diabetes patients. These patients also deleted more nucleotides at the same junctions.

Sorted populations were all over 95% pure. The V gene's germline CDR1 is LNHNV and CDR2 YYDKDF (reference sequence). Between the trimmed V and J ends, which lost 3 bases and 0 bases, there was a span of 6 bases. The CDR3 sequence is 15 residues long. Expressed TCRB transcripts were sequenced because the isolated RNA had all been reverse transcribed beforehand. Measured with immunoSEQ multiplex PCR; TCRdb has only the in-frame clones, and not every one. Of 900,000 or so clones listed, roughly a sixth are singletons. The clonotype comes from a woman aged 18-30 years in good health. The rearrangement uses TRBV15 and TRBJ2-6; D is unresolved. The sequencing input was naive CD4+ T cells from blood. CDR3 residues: CATSSIDSGANVLTF. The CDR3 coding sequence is TGTGCCACCAGCAGCATAGACTCTGGGGCCAACGTCCTGACTTTC.